This T cell receptor beta chain appears in the sequencing data of a study of T-cell reconstitution after alpha-beta-depleted transplantation in children. Trimming took 3 bases from V and 13 from J, leaving 10 bases between them. CDR1 and CDR2 (germline): MGHRA, YSYEKL. This CDR3 contains 11 residues. During its preparation, the TCRbeta library received unique molecular identifiers. TCRdb fed the PCR reads into MiXCR, producing one record per CDR3 protein. The data contain around 370,000 distinct CDR3 sequences, about 9.3% of them seen just once; the ten biggest clones take up about 2.3%. The sample in question was PBMCs from the stem cell graft donor, obtained from the stem cell graft. The TCR was taken from a human donor who donated a stem cell graft to a child with acute lymphoblastic leukemia. The rearrangement joins TRBV4-1 to TRBJ2-1; possible D gene TRBD1, 6 bases. The CDR3 region has the DNA TGCGCCAGCAGCCATGGGGGCTTTCAGTTCTTC. It yields the protein CASSHGGFQFF.